This T cell receptor beta chain appears in the sequencing data of a study of T cell responses to AZD1222 COVID-19 vaccine. The assay was immunoSEQ multiplex PCR, and TCRdb's table has in-frame clones only and misses some. The data show about 270,000 clones, with 85% to 95% seen just once and around 0.5% held by the top ten. The CDR3 covers 12 residues. V was cut by 6 bases and J by 3 bases, with 8 bases left in between. The clonotype comes from an adult who received the AZD1222 COVID-19 vaccine. The chain recombines TRBV12-3 or TRBV12-4 with TRBJ1-2; D unresolved. The starting material was peripheral blood, obtained 28 days after the second AZD1222 dose. The CDR3 DNA follows: TGTGCCAGCAGGGTCGGCTACTATGGCTACACCTTC. It is translated as CASRVGYYGYTF.